A selection of T cell receptor beta chains follows, all from one sample in a study of blood T cells in healthy people across ages. MiXCR was run by TCRdb on the 5' RACE reads, yielding one entry per CDR3 protein. Of roughly 1.5 million distinct CDR3 sequences listed, approximately 43% were seen once; the top ten hold approximately 4.1%. The sequenced material came from blood. The receptors here all came from a woman younger than 35 in good health. Each CDR3 is given with its conserved first and last residue. A D gene is named only where the DNA matches it firmly. The size field is filled for only some rows; it gives once, few, many or a size class.

V: TRBV7-2
size: few
J: TRBJ2-1
D: NA
CDR3: CASSLTAPGNEQFF
DNA: TGTGCCAGCAGCTTAACGGCCCCCGGGAATGAGCAGTTCTTC

V: TRBV20-1
size: NA
J: TRBJ2-7
D: TRBD2
CDR3: CSASRLAGGPSHEQYF
DNA: TGCAGTGCTAGCAGACTAGCGGGGGGCCCCTCCCACGAGCAGTACTTC

V: TRBV28
size: NA
J: TRBJ2-1
D: TRBD2
CDR3: CASSLWTLAGGWGEQFF
DNA: TGTGCCAGCAGTTTATGGACACTAGCGGGAGGGTGGGGTGAGCAGTTCTTC

V: TRBV20-1
size: NA
J: TRBJ2-5
D: NA
CDR3: CSARAVTGRDSETRYF
DNA: TGCAGTGCTAGAGCCGTAACAGGGAGGGACTCGGAGACCCGGTACTTC

V: TRBV2
size: NA
J: TRBJ1-5
D: NA
CDR3: CASSDAGMLGQPQHF
DNA: TGTGCCAGCTCAGACGCCGGGATGTTGGGTCAGCCCCAGCATTTT

V: TRBV28
size: NA
J: TRBJ1-5
D: NA
CDR3: CASSFSGFSNQPQHF
DNA: TGTGCCAGCAGTTTCTCAGGGTTTAGCAATCAGCCCCAGCATTTT

V: TRBV20-1
size: NA
J: TRBJ2-3
D: NA
CDR3: CSASDFGGRHSTDTQYF
DNA: TGCAGTGCTAGTGACTTCGGGGGACGCCATAGCACAGATACGCAGTATTTT

V: TRBV4-3
size: few
J: TRBJ2-1
D: TRBD2
CDR3: CASSEHPGLAYSRGNEQFF
DNA: TGCGCCAGCAGCGAACATCCGGGACTAGCGTATAGCCGTGGGAATGAGCAGTTCTTC

V: TRBV4-1
size: few
J: TRBJ1-2
D: NA
CDR3: CASSQEQGFEYGYTF
DNA: TGCGCCAGCAGCCAGGAACAGGGCTTTGAATATGGCTACACCTTC

V: TRBV4-3
size: NA
J: TRBJ2-1
D: NA
CDR3: CASSQDGFPSSYNEQFF
DNA: TGCGCCAGCAGCCAAGATGGATTTCCAAGCTCCTACAATGAGCAGTTCTTC

V: TRBV3-1
size: NA
J: TRBJ2-7
D: TRBD2
CDR3: CASSQGLAGGSWNEQYF
DNA: TGTGCCAGCAGCCAGGGTCTAGCGGGGGGTTCCTGGAACGAGCAGTACTTC

V: TRBV25-1
size: few
J: TRBJ1-1
D: NA
CDR3: CASTIVPSTEAFF
DNA: TGTGCCAGCACAATTGTGCCATCGACTGAAGCTTTCTTT

V: TRBV7-2
size: few
J: TRBJ2-7
D: TRBD2
CDR3: CASSLRGSGGGKYEQYF
DNA: TGTGCCAGCAGCTTACGTGGTAGCGGGGGGGGAAAGTACGAGCAGTACTTC

V: TRBV12-3/TRBV12-4
size: few
J: TRBJ2-1
D: NA
CDR3: CASSNVEGGTYNEQFF
DNA: TGTGCCAGCAGTAACGTTGAGGGGGGGACCTACAATGAGCAGTTCTTC

V: TRBV27
size: once
J: TRBJ1-6
D: NA
CDR3: CASRIPGLNNSPLHF
DNA: TGTGCCAGCAGGATCCCGGGACTAAATAATTCACCCCTCCACTTT

V: TRBV25-1
size: NA
J: TRBJ1-4
D: NA
CDR3: CASSVRTATNEKLFF
DNA: TGTGCCAGCAGTGTGCGGACAGCAACTAATGAAAAACTGTTTTTT

V: TRBV24-1
size: NA
J: TRBJ1-1
D: NA
CDR3: CATSDSRGPRAEAFF
DNA: TGTGCCACCAGTGATTCTAGGGGACCGCGGGCTGAAGCTTTCTTT

V: TRBV12-3/TRBV12-4
size: once
J: TRBJ2-3
D: TRBD2
CDR3: CASKPVSGGGADTQYF
DNA: TGTGCCAGCAAACCAGTTAGCGGGGGGGGTGCAGATACGCAGTATTTT

V: TRBV9
size: NA
J: TRBJ1-5
D: NA
CDR3: CASSGYTDLKPQHF
DNA: TGTGCCAGCAGCGGTTACACCGACTTAAAGCCCCAGCATTTT

V: TRBV19
size: NA
J: TRBJ2-7
D: NA
CDR3: CASSIQSSYNEQYF
DNA: TGTGCCAGTAGTATCCAAAGCTCCTACAATGAGCAGTACTTC

V: TRBV4-2
size: NA
J: TRBJ2-1
D: TRBD2
CDR3: CASSPQETSGQETQFF
DNA: TGTGCCAGCAGCCCCCAGGAGACTAGCGGCCAAGAGACCCAGTTCTTC

V: TRBV20-1
size: few
J: TRBJ2-3
D: NA
CDR3: CRMGIRTDTQYF
DNA: TGCAGGATGGGTATCCGCACAGATACGCAGTATTTT

V: TRBV21-1
size: NA
J: TRBJ1-1
D: NA
CDR3: CASSKAPLTGQEYTEAFF
DNA: TGTGCCAGCAGCAAAGCCCCTTTAACGGGACAGGAGTACACTGAAGCTTTCTTT

V: TRBV7-6
size: many
J: TRBJ1-1
D: NA
CDR3: CASSFDGNTEAFF
DNA: TGTGCCAGCAGCTTTGACGGCAACACTGAAGCTTTCTTT

V: TRBV6-1
size: NA
J: TRBJ2-3
D: TRBD2
CDR3: CASSEAMGLAGADTQYF
DNA: TGTGCCAGCAGTGAAGCGATGGGACTAGCGGGAGCAGATACGCAGTATTTT

V: TRBV20-1
size: NA
J: TRBJ2-1
D: TRBD2
CDR3: CSASLRGGGPYNEQFF
DNA: TGCAGTGCTAGCTTGAGGGGCGGGGGGCCCTACAATGAGCAGTTCTTC

V: TRBV4-3
size: NA
J: TRBJ2-1
D: NA
CDR3: CASSQRRSSSTLNEQFF
DNA: TGCGCCAGCAGCCAAAGAAGATCTAGCTCTACCCTCAATGAGCAGTTCTTC

V: TRBV25-1
size: NA
J: TRBJ1-1
D: NA
CDR3: CASTQPGTEAFF
DNA: TGTGCCAGTACACAGCCCGGCACTGAAGCTTTCTTT

V: TRBV27
size: NA
J: TRBJ2-7
D: NA
CDR3: CASNDLGSYNEQYF
DNA: TGTGCCAGCAACGACTTGGGTTCCTACAATGAGCAGTACTTC

V: TRBV5-6
size: once
J: TRBJ2-3
D: NA
CDR3: CASSLLGEDTDTQYF
DNA: TGTGCCAGCAGCCTCCTTGGGGAGGACACAGATACGCAGTATTTT

V: TRBV20-1
size: few
J: TRBJ2-5
D: NA
CDR3: CSVRDQETQYF
DNA: TGCAGTGTCAGGGACCAAGAGACCCAGTACTTC

V: TRBV7-7
size: NA
J: TRBJ2-7
D: NA
CDR3: CASSLGAGQSYEQYF
DNA: TGTGCTAGCAGCTTAGGGGCTGGACAGTCCTACGAGCAGTACTTC

V: TRBV6-2/TRBV6-3
size: NA
J: TRBJ2-5
D: TRBD2
CDR3: CASRQPTSGSSETQYF
DNA: TGTGCCAGCAGACAACCCACTAGCGGGAGTTCGGAGACCCAGTACTTC

V: TRBV12-3/TRBV12-4
size: few
J: TRBJ2-7
D: NA
CDR3: CASSWAQGLEQYF
DNA: TGTGCCAGCAGTTGGGCTCAGGGGCTTGAGCAGTACTTC

V: TRBV20-1
size: NA
J: TRBJ2-7
D: TRBD2
CDR3: CSAPGTSGSYEQYF
DNA: TGCAGTGCTCCGGGGACTAGCGGGAGCTACGAGCAGTACTTC

V: TRBV7-2
size: NA
J: TRBJ1-2
D: TRBD1
CDR3: CASSITGAGGYTF
DNA: TGTGCCAGCAGCATAACAGGGGCTGGTGGCTACACCTTC

V: TRBV21-1
size: NA
J: TRBJ2-1
D: NA
CDR3: CASSKADTTSGRPTTHYNEQFF
DNA: TGTGCCAGCAGCAAAGCGGACACAACTAGCGGGAGGCCGACAACCCATTACAATGAGCAGTTCTTC

V: TRBV12-3/TRBV12-4
size: NA
J: TRBJ2-1
D: TRBD2
CDR3: CASSFEGREGEQFF
DNA: TGTGCCAGCAGTTTCGAGGGGAGGGAAGGTGAGCAGTTCTTC

V: TRBV18
size: few
J: TRBJ1-5
D: NA
CDR3: CASSPGEYSNQPQHF
DNA: TGTGCCAGCAGTCCAGGGGAATATAGCAATCAGCCCCAGCATTTT

V: TRBV20-1
size: NA
J: TRBJ2-5
D: NA
CDR3: CSARDRGGDLLYNEQYF
DNA: TGCAGTGCTAGAGATCGTGGGGGCGATTTACTTTACAATGAGCAGTACTTC

V: TRBV7-9
size: NA
J: TRBJ2-5
D: NA
CDR3: CASKNSRNGEFQETQYF
DNA: TGTGCCAGCAAAAACTCCAGGAATGGGGAGTTCCAAGAGACCCAGTACTTC

V: TRBV5-1
size: few
J: TRBJ2-1
D: TRBD2
CDR3: CASSLFSGGRMGNEQFF
DNA: TGCGCCAGCAGCTTGTTTAGCGGGGGGAGAATGGGGAATGAGCAGTTCTTC

V: TRBV20-1
size: NA
J: TRBJ1-2
D: TRBD1
CDR3: CSAKRGLTNYGYTF
DNA: TGCAGTGCTAAGAGGGGGCTTACTAACTATGGCTACACCTTC

V: TRBV7-2
size: NA
J: TRBJ2-7
D: NA
CDR3: CASSLSTDIAYEQYF
DNA: TGTGCCAGCAGCCTATCTACGGACATAGCCTACGAGCAGTACTTC

V: TRBV5-4
size: NA
J: TRBJ2-3
D: TRBD1
CDR3: CASSSSGTGWTDTQYF
DNA: TGTGCCAGCAGTTCATCCGGGACAGGGTGGACAGATACGCAGTATTTT

V: TRBV6-5
size: few
J: TRBJ1-6
D: NA
CDR3: CASSYRVPYNSPLHF
DNA: TGTGCCAGCAGTTACAGGGTGCCCTATAATTCACCCCTCCACTTT

V: TRBV9
size: NA
J: TRBJ2-3
D: NA
CDR3: CASSVFDTDTQYF
DNA: TGTGCCAGCAGCGTATTCGATACAGATACGCAGTATTTT